This entry describes one T cell receptor (beta chain). The data belong to a study of T-cell reconstitution after alpha-beta-depleted transplantation in children. Using unique molecular identifiers, the investigators prepared the TCRbeta library. One entry per CDR3 protein, called by TCRdb with MiXCR from the PCR reads. The table includes about 120,000 distinct CDR3 sequences, under 30% detected once. CDR1 SGHDT and CDR2 YYEEEE come from the germline V gene. The CDR3 contains 16 residues. The ends were cut back, 0 bases at V and 2 bases at J, with 12 bases in the middle. The source was PBMCs, mostly from graft donor cells, collected 180 days after TCRalphabeta/CD19-depleted stem cell transplant. J is TRBJ2-4 and V is TRBV5-6; D may be TRBD2 (6 bases). This sequence originates from a male patient aged 2 to 9 who had a stem cell transplant for chronic granulomatous disease, so the T cells may come from the graft donor. CDR3 residues: CASSLDQGGTKNIQYF. CDR3 in DNA: TGTGCCAGCAGCTTGGACCAGGGAGGTACCAAAAACATTCAGTACTTC.